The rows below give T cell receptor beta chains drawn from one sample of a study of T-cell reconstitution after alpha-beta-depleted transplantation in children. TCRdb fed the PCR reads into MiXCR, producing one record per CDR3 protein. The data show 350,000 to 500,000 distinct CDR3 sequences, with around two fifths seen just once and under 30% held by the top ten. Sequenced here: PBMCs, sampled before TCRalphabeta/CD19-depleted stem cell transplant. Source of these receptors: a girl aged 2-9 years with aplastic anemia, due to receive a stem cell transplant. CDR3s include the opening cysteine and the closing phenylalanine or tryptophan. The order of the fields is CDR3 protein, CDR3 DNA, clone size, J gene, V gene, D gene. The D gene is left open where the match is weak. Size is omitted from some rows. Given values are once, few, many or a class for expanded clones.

CASSLGAGVNTEAFF TGTGCCAGCAGTTTAGGGGCAGGTGTGAACACTGAAGCTTTCTTT few TRBJ1-1 TRBV12-3/TRBV12-4 NA
CASAPGQGYEQYF TGCGCCAGCGCACCGGGACAGGGTTACGAGCAGTACTTC NA TRBJ2-7 TRBV5-1 TRBD1
CASAPARGPYNEQFF TGTGCCAGCGCTCCGGCCAGGGGCCCCTACAATGAGCAGTTCTTC NA TRBJ2-1 TRBV7-2 NA
CASSLAGGGGQPQHF TGTGCCAGCAGCTTGGCCGGGGGGGGTGGTCAGCCCCAGCATTTT NA TRBJ1-5 TRBV7-2 NA
CASGLTGRTEAFF TGTGCCAGCGGGTTAACAGGGCGAACTGAAGCTTTCTTT NA TRBJ1-1 TRBV12-3/TRBV12-4 NA
CASLGVPGANEQFF TGCGCCTCGCTGGGTGTCCCGGGGGCCAATGAGCAGTTCTTC NA TRBJ2-1 TRBV5-1 NA
CASSLGGAEGEKLFF TGTGCCAGCAGCTTAGGGGGGGCGGAAGGTGAAAAACTGTTTTTT few TRBJ1-4 TRBV7-6 NA
CSVRGGPKKYEQYF TGCAGCGTTCGGGGGGGTCCGAAAAAGTACGAGCAGTACTTC few TRBJ2-7 TRBV29-1 TRBD2
CSATPATRITDTQYF TGCAGTGCGACCCCGGCGACTAGGATAACAGATACGCAGTATTTT NA TRBJ2-3 TRBV20-1 NA
CASGLVLGQNTEAFF TGTGCTAGTGGTTTGGTACTGGGACAGAACACTGAAGCTTTCTTT few TRBJ1-1 TRBV12-5 NA
CSVEFLAGGPFETQYF TGCAGCGTTGAATTCCTAGCGGGAGGGCCTTTTGAGACCCAGTACTTC NA TRBJ2-5 TRBV29-1 TRBD2
CASSLDVVNYGYTF TGCGCCAGCAGCTTGGATGTGGTTAACTATGGCTACACCTTC NA TRBJ1-2 TRBV5-1 NA
CASSVVRGANEQFF TGTGCCAGCAGCGTAGTCCGGGGAGCCAATGAGCAGTTCTTC NA TRBJ2-1 TRBV7-9 NA
CSASRGTQYF TGCAGTGCCTCCCGGGGTACGCAGTATTTT few TRBJ2-3 TRBV20-1 NA
CASSLGLAGAETQYF TGTGCCAGCAGTTTAGGTCTAGCGGGAGCAGAGACCCAGTACTTC many TRBJ2-5 TRBV27 TRBD2
CASSSGVPNEQFF TGTGCCAGCTCAAGTGGTGTGCCCAATGAGCAGTTCTTC NA TRBJ2-1 TRBV18 NA
CSVRADRHNEQFF TGCAGCGTCCGAGCGGACAGACACAATGAGCAGTTCTTC few TRBJ2-1 TRBV29-1 NA
CAISESASGSVDTQYF TGTGCCATCAGTGAGTCGGCTAGCGGGAGTGTGGATACGCAGTATTTT few TRBJ2-3 TRBV10-3 TRBD2
CASTDPSGANVLTF TGTGCCAGCACTGACCCCTCCGGGGCCAACGTCCTGACTTTC NA TRBJ2-6 TRBV2 NA
CASSLAEGAGQPQHF TGTGCCAGCAGTTTAGCGGAGGGGGCCGGTCAGCCCCAGCATTTT NA TRBJ1-5 TRBV12-3/TRBV12-4 TRBD1
CASSSRTRVPDTQYF TGTGCCAGCAGCTCCCGGACACGCGTCCCAGATACGCAGTATTTT NA TRBJ2-3 TRBV7-9 NA
CATSRGDREDTQYF TGTGCCACCAGCAGGGGAGACAGGGAAGATACGCAGTATTTT NA TRBJ2-3 TRBV15 TRBD1
CASSQGLAGGGQETQYF TGTGCCAGCAGCCAGGGACTAGCGGGAGGAGGACAAGAGACCCAGTACTTC many TRBJ2-5 TRBV5-5 TRBD2
CASSPAGTGYGYTF TGTGCCAGCAGCCCCGCCGGGACAGGGTATGGCTACACCTTC NA TRBJ1-2 TRBV7-2 TRBD1
CSASSGRLTGANVLTF TGCAGTGCTAGCTCCGGGAGACTCACTGGGGCCAACGTCCTGACTTTC NA TRBJ2-6 TRBV20-1 NA
CASSPAGGTNEQFF TGTGCCAGCAGCCCAGCGGGAGGTACGAATGAGCAGTTCTTC few TRBJ2-1 TRBV7-2 TRBD2
CASSGAGGTQYF TGTGCCAGCAGCGGGGCAGGTGGTACGCAGTATTTT NA TRBJ2-3 TRBV7-9 NA
CASSPGTGSEQYF TGTGCCAGCAGCCCAGGGACAGGAAGCGAGCAGTACTTC NA TRBJ2-7 TRBV5-6 TRBD1
CASSPGEAYNEQFF TGTGCCAGCAGCCCTGGGGAAGCCTACAATGAGCAGTTCTTC few TRBJ2-1 TRBV12-3/TRBV12-4 NA
CASSPIGGQETQYF TGTGCCAGCTCACCAATCGGCGGCCAAGAGACCCAGTACTTC many TRBJ2-5 TRBV18 NA
CASSFNSGVEETQYF TGCGCCAGCAGCTTTAATAGCGGGGTTGAAGAGACCCAGTACTTC many TRBJ2-5 TRBV5-1 TRBD2
CASSIFTANQPQHF TGTGCCAGTAGTATCTTTACAGCTAATCAGCCCCAGCATTTT NA TRBJ1-5 TRBV19 NA
CASSVWGSPSEQYF TGTGCCAGCAGTGTCTGGGGGTCCCCCTCCGAGCAGTACTTC NA TRBJ2-7 TRBV6-1 NA
CASRSRDSANTGELFF TGTGCCAGCAGGTCCCGGGACAGCGCGAACACCGGGGAGCTGTTTTTT NA TRBJ2-2 TRBV7-9 TRBD1
CSARARLAGATIGTDTQYF TGCAGTGCTAGAGCCCGACTAGCGGGAGCGACAATAGGCACAGATACGCAGTATTTT few TRBJ2-3 TRBV20-1 TRBD2
CASSVGAVKDTQYF TGTGCCAGCAGCGTAGGAGCAGTCAAAGATACGCAGTATTTT many TRBJ2-3 TRBV9 NA
CAWSGQSGNTIYF TGTGCCTGGAGTGGACAGTCTGGAAACACCATATATTTT NA TRBJ1-3 TRBV30 NA
CASSASPPGGSEQFF TGTGCCAGCAGCGCAAGCCCCCCCGGGGGAAGTGAGCAGTTCTTC NA TRBJ2-1 TRBV7-9 NA
CAWSVRREKLFF TGTGCCTGGAGTGTAAGGCGGGAGAAACTGTTTTTT few TRBJ1-4 TRBV30 NA
CASSLGGPPGNEQFF TGCGCCAGCAGCTTGGGAGGTCCCCCGGGGAATGAGCAGTTCTTC NA TRBJ2-1 TRBV5-1 NA
CASSLRGPLGYNEQFF TGTGCCAGCAGTTTAAGGGGGCCATTGGGATACAATGAGCAGTTCTTC many TRBJ2-1 TRBV12-3/TRBV12-4 TRBD1